This T cell receptor beta chain was documented in a study of T cell responses to AZD1222 COVID-19 vaccine. Germline V CDR1 and CDR2: SGHDT, YYEEEE. This CDR3 comprises 15 residues. V shed 0 bases and J shed 5 bases, with 14 bases lying between them. Study-wide results and limits: Donors in the cohort were predominantly white British and more often female, and clonal diversity was possibly underestimated. Repertoires in all cases were sampled only once the peak T cell response had passed. Researchers report vaccine-associated CD4 TCRs spanning spike, with dominance at 160-218 and 743-854.

Notes on this clone: Its cognate antigen is unknown.

Recipients boosted at about 4 weeks or about 12 weeks are pooled. Profiled with immunoSEQ multiplex PCR; TCRdb holds only in-frame clones, not every one. The table has roughly 140,000 clones, under 95% seen once. This receptor was identified in an adult who received the AZD1222 COVID-19 vaccine. The chain links TRBV5-6 to TRBJ1-1; D is perhaps TRBD1 (5 bases). The specimen comprised peripheral blood, sampled 28 days after the second AZD1222 dose. CDR3 sequence (DNA): TGTGCCAGCAGCTTGGCGGTCACGGGGGGGACTGAAGCTTTCTTT. It codes for CASSLAVTGGTEAFF.